Sequencing of this TCR beta chain was carried out in a study of T cell repertoires in cytomegalovirus infection. Across the whole study: HLA-B-restricted CMV epitopes that are well studied were used alongside recently identified HLA-C-restricted ones. Signatures in public TCR beta sequences pointed to both CMV infection and matching HLA type. Findings and limits, study-wide: HLA-C-restricted CMV clonotypes gave the most frequent clonotype in two of eight donors. Of the TCR beta families, the public ones yielded a cumulative frequency that identified carriers of CMV plus the relevant HLA.

For this clonotype: Its target is not known.

TCRdb passed the reads through MiXCR, listing each CDR3 protein once. The sample shows some 940,000 distinct CDR3 sequences, more than 25% of them seen only once. The CDR3 is made up of 17 amino acids. V was pared by 4 bases and J by 5 bases, with 21 bases between. Germline V CDR1 and CDR2: SGHTS, YDEGEE. The sample in question was cultured CD8+ T cells from PBMCs, obtained from culture after CMV antigen stimulation. This clonotype was obtained from a human donor in good health (CMV status not recorded). Some clones in this sample may be carry-over from other donors' samples. The V and J genes are TRBV5-8 and TRBJ1-4, with a possible D match to TRBD1 (5 bases). The CDR3 protein is CASSQGHSRGLNEKLFF. Here the CDR3 DNA reads TGTGCCAGCAGCCAAGGACACTCGCGTGGACTCAATGAAAAACTGTTTTTT.